This T cell receptor beta chain stems from a study of radiotherapy plus CTLA-4 blockade in lung cancer. Sequencing was performed with immunoSEQ multiplex PCR; in TCRdb, only in-frame clones are kept and a portion is missing. This sample has about 48,000 clones, with around 88% found just once. About this clone: The antigen remains unidentified.

The study, taken as a whole, reports: Best predicting response, reportedly, were early blood T cell clone dynamics, with interferon-beta. Radiotherapy plus ipilimumab was followed by expansion in blood of tumor-derived TCR clones.

The receptor's source is a human donor with non-small cell lung cancer that progressed on radiotherapy plus ipilimumab. Some clones in this sample may be carry-over from other donors' samples. The sample was peripheral blood, taken from a patient treated with radiotherapy plus ipilimumab.

CDR3 nucleotide sequence: TGTGCCAGCAGCGACAGGGACCCCGCCCCTCAGTTCTTC. It yields the protein CASSDRDPAPQFF. This chain connects TRBV13 to TRBJ2-1; 7 nucleotides align to TRBD1. The CDR3 has 13 residues. Germline V CDR1 and CDR2: PRHDT, FYEKMQ (reference sequence). J was trimmed by 13 bases and V by 5 bases; bases with no gene match: 11. Full variable domain (outside the CDR3, taken from reference TRBV13 and TRBJ2-1): AAGVIQSPRHLIKEKRETATLKCYPIPRHDTVYWYQQGPGQDPQFLISFYEKMQSDKGSIPDRFSAQQFSDYHSELNMSSLELGDSALYFCASSDRDPAPQFFGPGTRLTVL.